Included here is one TCR beta chain sequence, with context. Its specificity is not known. The germline gives CDR1 SEHNR, CDR2 FQNEAQ (reference sequence). The CDR3 loop spans 12 amino acids. Trimming took 4 bases from V and 2 from J, leaving 6 bases between them. This entry belongs to a study of OX40 agonist ivuxolimab in advanced cancers. Study overall: Melanoma, hepatocellular carcinoma, head and neck or renal cell cancer occurred in dose-escalation patients. Earlier treatment with anti-PD-1, anti-PD-L1 or anti-CTLA-4 was permitted, and 30% to 40% had received some.

Findings of the study overall: Certain nonresponders additionally had low normalized T-cell clonal expansion. The work left the antigen specificity of expanded peripheral T cells undetermined.

Generated by immunoSEQ multiplex PCR, the TCRdb table keeps only in-frame clones and is missing some. Counted here are 70,000 or so clones, 85% occurring once; the ten biggest clones make up approximately 5.6%. The gene calls are TRBV7-9 and TRBJ2-7; D unclear. The clonotype was recovered from an adult with an advanced solid tumor such as melanoma, head and neck, liver or kidney cancer. Sample: CD4+ or CD8+ T cells sorted from blood, taken in a trial of the OX40 agonist ivuxolimab. CDR3 region: CASSSHPYEQYF. DNA of the CDR3: TGTGCCAGCAGCTCTCACCCCTACGAGCAGTACTTC.